Following are 17 T cell receptor beta chains from one sample sequenced in a study of post-analysis software for immune sequencing data. The TCR beta cDNA libraries contained unique molecular identifiers. TCRdb redid the calling of the PCR reads with MiXCR, one entry per CDR3 protein. The sample holds about 160,000 distinct CDR3 sequences, roughly 34% seen once. The sample in question was blood, obtained after autologous hematopoietic stem cell transplantation. The source is a girl aged 5-17 years with multiple sclerosis.

This clonotype has just a few counts. The chain joins TRBV15 to TRBJ2-7; D not certain. CDR1 is LNHNV and CDR2 is YYDKDF in the germline V gene (reference sequence). V was pared by 1 base and J by 3 bases, with 7 bases between. The CDR3 has 13 residues. The CDR3 spells CATSRVPHYEQYF. As DNA, the CDR3 is TGTGCCACCAGCAGAGTTCCCCACTACGAGCAGTACTTC.

V is TRBV12-3 or TRBV12-4 and J is TRBJ2-4; no reliable D call. The DNA end is more similar to TRBJ2-7, so the J call may be wrong. CDR3 length: 13 residues. The CDR3: CASKPTSYGEQYF. The CDR3 DNA is TGTGCCAGCAAGCCAACGTCGTACGGCGAGCAGTACTTC.

This clonotype was counted between two and nine times. V gene TRBV4-3 combines with J gene TRBJ2-1, with TRBD2 identical over 7 bases. This CDR3 is 16 amino acids long. The ends lost 0 bases at V and 3 bases at J; junction bases unmatched: 5. CDR1 LGHNA and CDR2 YSLEER come from the germline V gene. The CDR3 here is CASSQDLRDYYNEQFF. As DNA, the CDR3 is TGCGCCAGCAGCCAAGATCTCCGGGACTACTACAATGAGCAGTTCTTC.

V is TRBV10-3 and J is TRBJ1-1; D gene unclear. V was shortened by 2 bases and J by 2 bases, with 6 bases between the two germline ends. The CDR3 consists of 13 residues. The germline V gene has CDR1 ENHRY and CDR2 SYGVKD. CDR3 DNA sequence: TGTGCCATCAGTGAGCCACCAAACACTGAAGCTTTCTTT. Its protein is CAISEPPNTEAFF.

Many counts were recorded for this clonotype. This chain uses TRBV4-1 with TRBJ2-7; D is undetermined. Germline V lookup: CDR1 MGHRA, CDR2 YSYEKL. This CDR3 comprises 15 residues. Between the trimmed V and J ends, which lost 1 base and 3 bases, there was a span of 13 bases. CDR3 nucleotides: TGCGCCAGCAGCCAAGGTCCTGGCGGATACTACGAGCAGTACTTC. Amino acid sequence: CASSQGPGGYYEQYF.

With regard to this clonotype: The junction and the germline gene differ at one end; a read error may be behind it. The CDR3 loop reads CASSLGGPAGQETQYF. Here the CDR3 DNA reads TGTGCTAGCAGCTTAGGTGGCCCCGCGGGGCAAGAGACCCAGTACTTC. The chain recombines TRBV7-7 with TRBJ2-5, with D perhaps matching TRBD2 (6 bases). In germline, CDR1 is SSHAT, CDR2 FNYEAQ (reference sequence). There are 16 residues in the CDR3.

This clonotype was observed a few times. The V gene is TRBV12-3 or TRBV12-4, the J gene TRBJ1-5; 7 nucleotides align to TRBD1. The CDR3 totals 16 residues. After removal of 3 bases from V and 3 bases from J, the junction contained 8 bases not matched to a gene. The CDR3 nucleotides are TGTGCCAGCAGTTTTATCACAGGGGCTACCAATCAGCCCCAGCATTTT. It translates to CASSFITGATNQPQHF.

This clonotype has a handful of counts. V and J are TRBV20-1 and TRBJ2-1, with TRBD2 matching over 15 bases. V shed 5 bases and J 5 bases; nucleotides not matched to a gene: 7. Germline values: CDR1 DFQATT, CDR2 SNEGSKA (reference sequence). The CDR3 runs 16 residues. The CDR3 here is CSAAYGLAGGDNEQFF. CDR3 nucleotide sequence: TGCAGTGCTGCCTACGGACTAGCGGGAGGGGACAATGAGCAGTTCTTC.

This rearrangement joins TRBV7-9 to TRBJ2-4; TRBD1 matches at 8 bases. The V and J ends lost 5 bases and 13 bases, in that order; junction bases with no gene match: 13. Germline CDR1 reads SEHNR; CDR2 reads FQNEAQ (reference sequence). This CDR3 is built from 14 residues. CDR3 in DNA: TGTGCCAGCAGCGAGGACAGGGTTTGGGCAACCCAGTACTTC. Translation: CASSEDRVWATQYF. The full variable domain, in which reference TRBV7-9 and TRBJ2-4 provide the parts outside the CDR3, is DTGVSQNPRHKITKRGQNVTFRCDPISEHNRLYWYRQTLGQGPEFLTYFQNEAQLEKSRLLSDRFSAERPKGSFSTLEIQRTEQGDSAMYLCASSEDRVWATQYFGAGTRLSVL.

This clonotype was seen many times. The V call is TRBV7-6, the J call TRBJ2-1, with 7 bases matching TRBD2. Germline values: CDR1 SGHVS, CDR2 FNYEAQ. V lost 5 bases and J lost 7; bases outside the gene matches: 11. The CDR3 is 15 residues long. CDR3 DNA: TGTGCCAGCAGCCCCCAGCGGGGACCCTTTAATGAGCAGTTCTTC. It codes for CASSPQRGPFNEQFF.

There are a few counts of this clonotype. The chain couples TRBV7-9 to TRBJ1-6, with 9 bases matching TRBD1. The CDR3 loop spans 17 amino acids. The V segment lost 5 bases and the J segment 9 bases; nucleotides outside the gene matches: 14. Per the germline V gene, CDR1 is SEHNR and CDR2 is FQNEAQ (reference sequence). The CDR3: CASSLMGQGGFGSPLHF. CDR3 sequence (DNA): TGTGCCAGCAGCCTCATGGGACAGGGTGGTTTTGGTTCACCCCTCCACTTT.

The chain employs TRBV7-6 and TRBJ1-4; the match to TRBD1 covers 7 bases. This CDR3 has 15 amino acids. Losses at the gene ends were 5 bases for V and 3 bases for J; bases not matched to a gene: 6. Germline-derived CDR1 and CDR2 are SGHVS and FNYEAQ. In DNA, the CDR3 is TGTGCCAGCAGCATGAAGACAGGGCCTAATGAAAAACTGTTTTTT. Protein: CASSMKTGPNEKLFF.

A word on this clonotype: A read error may account for a junction end that differs from germline. The genes are TRBV5-1 and TRBJ2-4; D gene ambiguous. The CDR3 is made up of 14 amino acids. Germline V gives CDR1 SGHRS, CDR2 YFSETQ. This chain's CDR3 is CASSLGPPPNIQYF. In nucleotides, the CDR3 is TGCGCCAGCAGCTTGGGGCCCCCGCCCAACATCCAGTACTTC.

This clonotype was detected only a few times. The gene calls are TRBV3-1 and TRBJ2-1; 16 nucleotides agree with TRBD2. The CDR3 loop spans 16 amino acids. Germline-derived CDR1 and CDR2 are LGHDT and YNNKEL (reference sequence). After removal of 4 bases from V and 6 bases from J, the junction contained 3 bases not matched to a gene. The CDR3 loop is CASSLGTSGRGNEQFF. As DNA, the CDR3 is TGTGCCAGCAGCCTAGGGACTAGCGGGAGGGGCAATGAGCAGTTCTTC.

This clonotype was recorded many times. The chain links TRBV29-1 to TRBJ2-3; TRBD2 matches 12 bases. The CDR3 has 14 residues. Germline V gives CDR1 SQVTM, CDR2 ANQGSEA. The trim removed 7 bases at V and 2 bases at J, leaving 4 bases unmatched. CDR3 DNA: TGCAGCGCTGGACTAGCGGGATCCACAGATACGCAGTATTTT. Encoded protein: CSAGLAGSTDTQYF.

This clonotype has more than one count but fewer than ten. J is TRBJ2-1 and V is TRBV6-5, with a weak D call TRBD1 (5 bases). V lost 3 bases to trimming and J lost 7 bases, with 10 bases between them. The CDR3 runs to 13 residues. Looked up from germline, CDR1 is MNHEY and CDR2 is SVGAGI. CDR3 sequence (DNA): TGTGCCAGCAGTTATAAGGGGCGGAATGAGCAGTTCTTC. Translating it yields CASSYKGRNEQFF.

The chain carries TRBV6-2 or TRBV6-3 and TRBJ2-7; the D is unclear. CDR3 size: 12 residues. Germline V CDR1 and CDR2: MNHEY, SVGEGT. Trimming left V 1 base short and J 6 bases short, with 7 bases between. CDR3 amino acids: CASSYWSGEQYF. CDR3 nucleotide sequence: TGTGCCAGCAGTTACTGGTCCGGCGAGCAGTACTTC.